The rows below give T cell receptor beta chains drawn from one sample of a study of CD8 T cells in Susac syndrome. TCRdb fed the immunoSEQ multiplex PCR reads into MiXCR, producing one record per CDR3 protein. Found here are approximately 120,000 distinct CDR3 sequences, less than 97% of them singletons; the top ten hold 0.075% to 0.1%. Material for sequencing was CD4+ T cells from PBMCs. The source of these receptors is a human donor in good health. Both conserved end residues are part of each CDR3. The D gene is left open where the match is weak. Clone sizes are given selectively: once, few, many, or a class where the clone is expanded.

v_call,d_call,j_call,clone_size,cdr3_nt,cdr3_aa
TRBV29-1,NA,TRBJ1-1,NA,TGCAGCGTTGCCGGGAAGGGAGGTACTGAAGCTTTCTTT,CSVAGKGGTEAFF
TRBV11-2,TRBD2,TRBJ2-7,NA,TGTGCCAGCAGCTCCCGGGGGGACGAGCAGTACTTC,CASSSRGDEQYF
TRBV12-3/TRBV12-4,NA,TRBJ2-7,NA,TGTGCCAGCAGTTTAAGGGCTTCCACTTACGAGCAGTACTTC,CASSLRASTYEQYF
TRBV7-3,NA,TRBJ2-7,NA,TGTGCCAGCAGCTTATACCAGGGAGCCAACTACGAGCAGTACTTC,CASSLYQGANYEQYF
TRBV6-5,NA,TRBJ2-3,NA,TGTGCCAGCTCTGGCGGAGATACGCAGTATTTT,CASSGGDTQYF
TRBV4-1,NA,TRBJ2-3,NA,TGCGCCAGCAGCCAAGATCGACTGAGCACAGATACGCAGTATTTT,CASSQDRLSTDTQYF
TRBV3-1,NA,TRBJ1-1,NA,TGTGCCAGCAGCCAAGTCTTCAGGGATACTGAAGCTTTCTTT,CASSQVFRDTEAFF
TRBV5-4,NA,TRBJ2-2,few,TGTGCCAGCAGCTTGGCCGCGGAGAGGGAGCTGTTTTTT,CASSLAAERELFF
TRBV29-1,NA,TRBJ2-5,NA,TGCAGCTCTATGGCTGGGGAGACCCAGTACTTC,CSSMAGETQYF
TRBV6-2/TRBV6-3,NA,TRBJ1-1,NA,TGTGCCAGTGTGGAGAACACTGAAGCTTTCTTT,CASVENTEAFF
TRBV4-2,TRBD2,TRBJ2-1,NA,TGTGCCAAACGCATCCTGACCTGCGCGGGAGGGAATGAGCAGTTCTTC,CAKRILTCAGGNEQFF
TRBV4-1,NA,TRBJ1-5,NA,TGCGCCAGCAGCCAAGATTTGACAGCGACCAATCAGCCCCAGCATTTT,CASSQDLTATNQPQHF
TRBV15,NA,TRBJ2-2,NA,TGTGCCACCAGCAGAGATTTAGGCCCGAACACCGGGGAGCTGTTTTTT,CATSRDLGPNTGELFF
TRBV29-1,NA,TRBJ2-5,NA,TGCAGCGTTGAAGTATTCGAGCGCCGGGAGACCCAGTACTTC,CSVEVFERRETQYF
TRBV5-4,TRBD1,TRBJ1-5,NA,TGTGCCAGCAGCTTTACAGGGGCGAGCAATCAGCCCCAGCATTTT,CASSFTGASNQPQHF
TRBV7-2,NA,TRBJ2-2,NA,TGTGCCAGCAGCCCCGCCGGGGAGATGACCGGGGAGCTGTTTTTT,CASSPAGEMTGELFF
TRBV28,TRBD2,TRBJ2-1,NA,TGTGCCAGCAGTTTACGGACTAGCGGGGGGCAGTTCTTC,CASSLRTSGGQFF
TRBV29-1,TRBD2,TRBJ2-5,NA,TGCAGCGTTGAAACTGGGAGGATAGCGGGAGTGCTTGAGACCCAGTACTTC,CSVETGRIAGVLETQYF
TRBV28,NA,TRBJ2-7,NA,TGTGCCAGCACCTCAGGGGGGGCGCCGTCCTACGAGCAGTACTTC,CASTSGGAPSYEQYF
TRBV5-1,TRBD1,TRBJ2-1,NA,TGCGCCAGCAGCTCCACCGGGACAGATAATGGTGAGCAGTTCTTC,CASSSTGTDNGEQFF
TRBV5-1,TRBD1,TRBJ1-1,NA,TGCGCCAGCAGCTTAACCGGGACAGGGTTAAACACTGAAGCTTTCTTT,CASSLTGTGLNTEAFF
TRBV19,TRBD1,TRBJ1-2,NA,TGTGCCAGTAGCGCGCAGTCCGGGACAGCCCTAGAAAGCTACACCTTC,CASSAQSGTALESYTF
TRBV28,TRBD1,TRBJ1-2,once,TGTGCCAGCAGTCCGCAGACAGGGTTAGGGGGCTACACCTTC,CASSPQTGLGGYTF
TRBV15,TRBD2,TRBJ2-5,NA,TGTGCCACCAGCCCGGGAGGGCTACAAGAGACCCAGTACTTC,CATSPGGLQETQYF
TRBV2,NA,TRBJ1-2,once,TGTGCCATCCGTATTGCAGGGACTTGGGGCTACACCTTC,CAIRIAGTWGYTF
TRBV7-9,NA,TRBJ1-5,NA,TGTGCCAGCAGCTTGGGTCTTATCAATAGCAATCAGCCCCAGCATTTT,CASSLGLINSNQPQHF
TRBV19,TRBD1,TRBJ2-5,NA,TGTGCCAGTAGTATACAGGGGGCAGAGACCCAGTACTTC,CASSIQGAETQYF
TRBV7-2,NA,TRBJ2-2,NA,TGTGCCAGCAGCTTAGCGGGAACGAACACCGGGGAGCTGTTTTTT,CASSLAGTNTGELFF
TRBV29-1,TRBD1,TRBJ2-7,NA,TGCAGCGTTGTGGGACAGGGAACGGAGCAGTACTTC,CSVVGQGTEQYF
TRBV5-1,NA,TRBJ1-2,NA,TGCGCCAGCAGCTTAAGGACAGACGGATACTATGGCTACACCTTC,CASSLRTDGYYGYTF
TRBV19,NA,TRBJ2-5,NA,TGTGCCAGCAGCACTCGGCGGGCCCAGTACTTC,CASSTRRAQYF
TRBV28,NA,TRBJ1-2,NA,TGTGCCAGCAGTTTAGGTGCAGTCAACTATGGCTACACCTTC,CASSLGAVNYGYTF
TRBV6-2/TRBV6-3,NA,TRBJ1-1,NA,TGTGCCAGCAGTTACGCGGGTTACGAAGCTTTCTTT,CASSYAGYEAFF
TRBV5-1,NA,TRBJ1-5,NA,TGCGCCAGCAGCTCCGGACAGCCGAATCAGCCCCAGCATTTT,CASSSGQPNQPQHF
TRBV6-2/TRBV6-3,NA,TRBJ2-5,NA,TGTGCCAGCAGGGGGCAGGCGAGGGAGACCCAGTACTTC,CASRGQARETQYF
TRBV19,TRBD1,TRBJ1-1,NA,TGTGCCAGTAGTAGGGACAGGGCGACTGAAGCTTTCTTT,CASSRDRATEAFF
TRBV20-1,TRBD2,TRBJ2-7,NA,TGCAGTGGAGCGGGGGGGCCGGGCGAGCAGTACTTC,CSGAGGPGEQYF
TRBV15,NA,TRBJ2-4,NA,TGTGCCACCAGCAGTAGGGACAAACTAGCCAAAAACATTCAGTACTTC,CATSSRDKLAKNIQYF
TRBV5-1,TRBD1,TRBJ2-3,NA,TGCGCCAGTGCCGGACAGGGCACCACAGATACGCAGTATTTT,CASAGQGTTDTQYF
TRBV5-1,TRBD1,TRBJ2-7,NA,TGCGCCAGCAGCCCCTCTAGCAGGGGGTACAACGAGCAGTACTTC,CASSPSSRGYNEQYF
TRBV7-2,TRBD2,TRBJ2-7,NA,TGTGCCAGCAGCTTAGATGGGACTAGCACCGAGCAGTACTTC,CASSLDGTSTEQYF
TRBV7-9,NA,TRBJ2-5,NA,TGTGCCAGCAGCTCCACCGGGACCCTCCACCAAGAGACCCAGTACTTC,CASSSTGTLHQETQYF
TRBV2,NA,TRBJ2-7,NA,TGTGCCAGCAGTGACCCGCTCTTAGGCTACGAGCAGTACTTC,CASSDPLLGYEQYF
TRBV28,NA,TRBJ2-5,NA,TGTGCCAGCAGTTTGGGAACAGGGGTACGGGGGAAAGAGACCCAGTACTTC,CASSLGTGVRGKETQYF
TRBV7-9,NA,TRBJ1-2,NA,TGTGCCAGCAGCTTAGCTCTTCTGAGAGGCTATGGCTACACCTTC,CASSLALLRGYGYTF
TRBV5-1,TRBD2,TRBJ2-3,NA,TGCGCCAGCAGCTCATTCCCGCCGGGGACTAGCGGCGGAGGAGATACGCAGTATTTT,CASSSFPPGTSGGGDTQYF
TRBV6-5,NA,TRBJ1-2,once,TGTGCCGCTACCCCTAGGAAGGGTGTCTATGGCTACACCTTC,CAATPRKGVYGYTF
TRBV6-4,TRBD1,TRBJ1-1,NA,TGTGCCAGCAGTGAACAGGGGAGGAAGAACACTGAAGCTTTCTTT,CASSEQGRKNTEAFF
TRBV5-1,TRBD2,TRBJ2-3,NA,TGCGCCAGCAGCCCAGGACTAGCGGGGGGAACACATACGCAGTATTTT,CASSPGLAGGTHTQYF
TRBV6-2/TRBV6-3,TRBD1,TRBJ1-5,NA,TGTGCCAGCAGGTCCGGGACAGGGGGCCGGAATCAGCCCCAGCATTTT,CASRSGTGGRNQPQHF
TRBV3-1,NA,TRBJ2-5,NA,TGTGCCAGCACCTACACGGGGATGAAAGAGACCCAGTACTTC,CASTYTGMKETQYF
TRBV2,NA,TRBJ1-5,few,TGTGCCAGCAGTGAACAGGGGAATCAGCCCCAGCATTTT,CASSEQGNQPQHF
TRBV5-1,NA,TRBJ2-7,NA,TGCGCCAGCAGTTCCCAAGGGGTTCCAAACGAGCAGTACTTC,CASSSQGVPNEQYF
TRBV7-2,NA,TRBJ1-2,NA,TGTGCCAGCAGCTTAACGGGTGGTGTCAACTATGGCTACACCTTC,CASSLTGGVNYGYTF
TRBV3-1,NA,TRBJ2-6,NA,TGTGCCAGCAATCAAGTCGGAGAGGCCAACGTCCTGACTTTC,CASNQVGEANVLTF
TRBV27,TRBD1,TRBJ2-6,NA,TGTGCCAGCAGTTCCCAGGGGGCTGGGGCCAACGTCCTGACTTTC,CASSSQGAGANVLTF
TRBV12-3/TRBV12-4,TRBD2,TRBJ2-7,NA,TGTGCCAGCCTGGCTAGCGGGAGAGCATCCTACGAGCAGTACTTC,CASLASGRASYEQYF